This T cell receptor beta chain is from a study of cytomegalovirus exposure and HLA in healthy donors. This CDR3 region has 17 residues. The germline V gene has CDR1 SGHRS and CDR2 YFSETQ. V trimming: 0 bases; J trimming: 1 base; junction bases outside the gene matches: 7. PCR employed 60 Vbeta and 13 Jbeta primers. Profiled with immunoSEQ multiplex PCR; TCRdb holds only in-frame clones, not every one. Here the sample spans some 120,000 clones, 74% being singletons. The sequenced sample consisted of PBMCs. The clonotype originates from a woman aged 45 to 65 in good health and CMV-seropositive. The chain links TRBV5-1 to TRBJ2-7; 10 nucleotides agree with TRBD2. Here the CDR3 DNA reads TGCGCCAGCAGCTTGGTCTCTAGCGGGGGTATATCCTACGAGCAGTACTTC. It yields the protein CASSLVSSGGISYEQYF. Full variable domain (outside the CDR3, taken from reference TRBV5-1 and TRBJ2-7): KAGVTQTPRYLIKTRGQQVTLSCSPISGHRSVSWYQQTPGQGLQFLFEYFSETQRNKGNFPGRFSGRQFSNSRSEMNVSTLELGDSALYLCASSLVSSGGISYEQYFGPGTRLTVT.